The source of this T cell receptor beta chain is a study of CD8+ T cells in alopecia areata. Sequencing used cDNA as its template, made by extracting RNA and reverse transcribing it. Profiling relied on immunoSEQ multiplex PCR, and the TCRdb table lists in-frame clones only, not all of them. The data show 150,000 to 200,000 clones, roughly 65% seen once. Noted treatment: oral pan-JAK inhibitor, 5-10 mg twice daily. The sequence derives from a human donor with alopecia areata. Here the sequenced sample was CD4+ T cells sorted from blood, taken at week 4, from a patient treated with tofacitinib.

CDR3 coding DNA: TGTGCCTGGAGTAGACGGGGGCGAATGCTCACTGAAGCTTTCTTT. Its protein product is CAWSRRGRMLTEAFF. The J gene is TRBJ1-1, the V gene TRBV30; a weak D match, TRBD1 (6 bases). Trimming stripped 2 bases from V and 4 bases from J, with 17 bases between. Germline V gene sequence: CDR1 GTSNPN, CDR2 SVGIG (reference sequence). The CDR3 sequence is 15 residues long.